The present entry profiles one T cell receptor beta chain with its context. The target antigen is unknown. The table came from immunoSEQ multiplex PCR; TCRdb's copy has only in-frame clones and leaves some out. Among around 1 million clones listed, approximately 76% were seen once. Trimming at V came to 2 bases and at J to 4 bases, leaving 6 bases not matched to a gene. Germline values: CDR1 SEHNR, CDR2 FQNEAQ (reference sequence). The CDR3 is 15 amino acids. The data were obtained in a study of shared clonotypes between healthy human individuals. Notes on the study in general: Sampling involved blood alone; tissue repertoires likely differ.

This chain uses TRBV7-9 with TRBJ2-7; 9 nucleotides agree with TRBD1. The sample taken for sequencing was memory CD4+ T cells sorted from blood. Subset denoted: CD45RA-negative fraction. This sequence originates from a man younger than 30 in good health. CDR3 bases: TGTGCCAGCAGCTTAACTTGGACAGGGGAGTACGAGCAGTACTTC. Protein product: CASSLTWTGEYEQYF.